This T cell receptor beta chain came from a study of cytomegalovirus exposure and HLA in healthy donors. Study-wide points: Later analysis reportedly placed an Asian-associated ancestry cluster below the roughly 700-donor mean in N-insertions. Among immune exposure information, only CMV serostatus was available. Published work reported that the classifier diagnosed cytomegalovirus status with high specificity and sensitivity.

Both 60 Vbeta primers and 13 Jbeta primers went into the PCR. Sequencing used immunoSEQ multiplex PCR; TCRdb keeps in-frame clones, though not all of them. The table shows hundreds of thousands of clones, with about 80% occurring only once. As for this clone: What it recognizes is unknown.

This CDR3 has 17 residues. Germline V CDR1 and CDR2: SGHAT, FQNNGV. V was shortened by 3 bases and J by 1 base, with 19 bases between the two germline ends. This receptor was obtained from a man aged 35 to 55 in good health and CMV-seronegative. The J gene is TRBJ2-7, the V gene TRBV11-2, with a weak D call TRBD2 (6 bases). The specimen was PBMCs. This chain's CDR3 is CASSLDPRVGGSYEQYF. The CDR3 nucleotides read TGTGCCAGCAGCTTGGACCCTCGAGTTGGGGGGTCCTACGAGCAGTACTTC.